The 15 T cell receptor beta chains reported below all come from one sample, sequenced in a study of blood T cell repertoires in COVID-19. Repertoires were generated with immunoSEQ multiplex PCR, while TCRdb's copy carries only in-frame clones and drops some. Among fewer than 150,000 clones listed, roughly 90% were seen once. Specimen: peripheral blood. The receptors shown here come from a man between 45 and 60 years old with active or convalescent COVID-19.

J is TRBJ2-2 and V is TRBV19; 13 bases agree with TRBD2. V shed 6 bases, J shed 4 bases, and the junction held 8 bases outside the gene matches. This CDR3 spans 17 amino acids. In germline, CDR1 is LNHDA, CDR2 SQIVND (reference sequence). As DNA, the CDR3 is TGTGCCAGTAGACTAGCGGGAGGGCCTGGGTCCACCGGGGAGCTGTTTTTT. Translation: CASRLAGGPGSTGELFF.

V usage is TRBV2 and J usage is TRBJ2-7; no reliable D call. The CDR3 is 14 residues long. Trimming took off 7 bases at V and 0 bases at J, with 13 bases between the two ends. In germline, CDR1 is SNHLY, CDR2 FYNNEI. CDR3 sequence reads: CASTKEQSSYEQYF. The CDR3 bases are TGTGCCAGCACTAAGGAACAGAGCTCCTACGAGCAGTACTTC.

The chain is built from TRBV7-9 and TRBJ1-3, with 7 bases fitting TRBD1. V shed 6 bases and J 0 bases; nucleotides not matched to a gene: 11. Germline values: CDR1 SEHNR, CDR2 FQNEAQ (reference sequence). The CDR3 sequence is 17 residues long. The CDR3 coding sequence is TGTGCCAGCAGAGGTTCCGGGACAGCCTTCTCTGGAAACACCATATATTTT. Protein: CASRGSGTAFSGNTIYF. The variable domain in full, completed from reference TRBV7-9 and TRBJ1-3, reads DTGVSQNPRHKITKRGQNVTFRCDPISEHNRLYWYRQTLGQGPEFLTYFQNEAQLEKSRLLSDRFSAERPKGSFSTLEIQRTEQGDSAMYLCASRGSGTAFSGNTIYFGEGSWLTVV.

The genes are TRBV5-1 and TRBJ1-3; D may be TRBD1 (5 bases). CDR3 size: 14 residues. V lost 4 bases and J 0 bases, leaving 8 bases between the germline ends. Germline lookup yields CDR1 SGHRS and CDR2 YFSETQ. In DNA form, the CDR3 reads TGCGCCAGCAGCCCGACAGTCTCTGGAAACACCATATATTTT. Its protein is CASSPTVSGNTIYF. The entire variable domain, with the rest obtained from reference TRBV5-1 and TRBJ1-3, is as follows: KAGVTQTPRYLIKTRGQQVTLSCSPISGHRSVSWYQQTPGQGLQFLFEYFSETQRNKGNFPGRFSGRQFSNSRSEMNVSTLELGDSALYLCASSPTVSGNTIYFGEGSWLTVV.

The chain combines TRBV7-9 with TRBJ2-1; 13 bases map to TRBD2. This CDR3 has 16 residues. Germline assignment: CDR1 SEHNR and CDR2 FQNEAQ (reference sequence). Trimming at V came to 3 bases and at J to 8 bases, leaving 7 bases not matched to a gene. The CDR3 DNA reads as TGTGCCAGCAGCTTGTCAGGACTAGCGGGAGTACATGAGCAGTTCTTC. Amino acid sequence: CASSLSGLAGVHEQFF. Complete variable domain (other parts from reference TRBV7-9 and TRBJ2-1): DTGVSQNPRHKITKRGQNVTFRCDPISEHNRLYWYRQTLGQGPEFLTYFQNEAQLEKSRLLSDRFSAERPKGSFSTLEIQRTEQGDSAMYLCASSLSGLAGVHEQFFGPGTRLTVL.

The V and J genes are TRBV12-3 or TRBV12-4 and TRBJ2-1; 8 bases map to TRBD2. The CDR3 is 12 residues long. V lost 1 base to trimming and J lost 12 bases; unmatched junction nucleotides: 2. Written as DNA, the CDR3 is TGTGCCAGCAGTTTAGAGGGACTAGTGCAGTTCTTC. Amino acids: CASSLEGLVQFF.

V usage is TRBV5-1 and J usage is TRBJ2-6, with TRBD2 matching over 8 bases. CDR1 is SGHRS and CDR2 is YFSETQ in the germline V gene. The CDR3 runs to 17 residues. V gave up 4 bases and J gave up 2 bases; unmatched junction bases: 8. The CDR3 sequence: CASSPREGFTGANVLTF. In DNA, the CDR3 is TGCGCCAGCAGCCCCCGGGAGGGGTTCACTGGGGCCAACGTCCTGACTTTC.

V usage is TRBV28 and J usage is TRBJ2-7, with TRBD2 identical over 10 bases. V was clipped by 5 bases and J by 0 bases; unmatched bases: 4. Germline V gene lookup returns CDR1 MDHEN and CDR2 SYDVKM. The CDR3 extends over 15 amino acids. CDR3 in amino acids: CASSPPSGSSYEQYF. CDR3 coding DNA: TGTGCCAGCAGTCCTCCTAGCGGGAGCTCCTACGAGCAGTACTTC.

V and J are TRBV11-2 and TRBJ2-7, with a weak D call TRBD1 (5 bases). V shed 5 bases and J shed 5 bases, with 13 bases lying between them. Germline assignment: CDR1 SGHAT and CDR2 FQNNGV. The CDR3 is 13 amino acids. The CDR3 bases are TGTGCCAGCAGCACCCAGGGAATCCACGAGCAGTACTTC. Translated: CASSTQGIHEQYF.

This clone was seen once. V and J are TRBV13 and TRBJ2-2; TRBD1 matches at 9 bases. This CDR3 has 17 residues. Germline CDR1 and CDR2: PRHDT and FYEKMQ (reference sequence). Losses at the gene ends were 2 bases for V and 7 bases for J; bases not matched to a gene: 11. The CDR3 is CASSLRPGQGMSGELFF. The DNA for the CDR3 is TGTGCCAGCAGCTTAAGACCGGGACAGGGAATGAGCGGGGAGCTGTTTTTT.

This clone appeared once. The V call is TRBV6-5, the J call TRBJ2-5; 8 bases are shared with TRBD1. Germline V lookup: CDR1 MNHEY, CDR2 SVGAGI. There are 14 residues in the CDR3. With V trimmed by 7 bases and J by 2 bases, 6 bases remained unmatched. CDR3 DNA sequence: TGTGCCAGCACCCTAGACAGGGGACAAGAGACCCAGTACTTC. Its translation is CASTLDRGQETQYF.

The rearrangement uses TRBV24-1 and TRBJ2-5; 11 bases agree with TRBD1. The CDR3 extends over 14 amino acids. Germline V gene data show CDR1 as KGHDR and CDR2 as SFDVKD. J was trimmed by 5 bases and V by 7 bases; bases with no gene match: 5. The CDR3 DNA is TGTGCCACCAGCCGGACAGGGGGCGGGGAGACCCAGTACTTC. The encoded protein is CATSRTGGGETQYF.

The chain is built from TRBV24-1 and TRBJ2-3; D is unresolved. Trimming shortened V by 2 bases and J by 4 bases, and 15 bases separated the two germline ends. Germline V gives CDR1 KGHDR, CDR2 SFDVKD. The CDR3 loop spans 16 amino acids. CDR3 amino acids: CATSDSRSRVADTQYF. CDR3 in DNA: TGTGCCACCAGTGATTCTCGGTCTAGAGTGGCAGATACGCAGTATTTT.

The CDR3 sequence: CASSQDATGWTGNTIYF. Written as DNA, the CDR3 is TGCGCCAGCAGCCAAGATGCGACAGGGTGGACTGGAAACACCATATATTTT. The gene calls are TRBV4-3 and TRBJ1-3, with 7 nucleotides matching TRBD1. The germline CDR1 and CDR2 sequences are LGHNA and YSLEER. The CDR3 consists of 17 residues. V shed 0 bases, J shed 2 bases, and the junction held 7 bases outside the gene matches.

CDR3 loop: CASSGTGALSGANVLTF. DNA of the CDR3: TGTGCCAGCTCAGGGACAGGGGCCCTCTCTGGGGCCAACGTCCTGACTTTC. V gene TRBV18 combines with J gene TRBJ2-6; 10 bases line up with TRBD1. Losses at the gene ends were 5 bases for V and 0 bases for J; bases not matched to a gene: 4. CDR1 is KGHSH and CDR2 is LQKENI in the germline V gene. This CDR3 spans 17 amino acids.